This TCR beta chain was sequenced for a study of blood T cell repertoires in COVID-19. Clones were read by immunoSEQ multiplex PCR, and TCRdb kept only the in-frame ones, dropping some. The profile shows under 300,000 clones, over 80% of them singletons. This CDR3 has 14 amino acids. The trim removed 4 bases at V and 5 bases at J, leaving 7 bases unmatched. From germline, CDR1 is SEHNR and CDR2 FQNEAQ (reference sequence). This clone was observed a few times. The source of this sequence is a man aged 25 to 40 who had recovered from COVID-19. Material: peripheral blood. V gene TRBV7-9 combines with J gene TRBJ1-2; 7 nucleotides agree with TRBD1. Written as DNA, the CDR3 is TGTGCCAGCAGCTCCGTGAGACAGGGTTATGGCTACACCTTC. As protein: CASSSVRQGYGYTF.